The source of this T cell receptor beta chain is a study of T cell changes during pregnancy in multiple sclerosis. Libraries were prepared by immunoSEQ multiplex PCR; TCRdb keeps only in-frame clonotypes and omits some of them. The table shows tens of thousands of clones, with over 80% occurring only once. Looked up from germline, CDR1 is SGHTA and CDR2 is FQGTGA. The CDR3 has 13 amino acids. With V trimmed by 5 bases and J by 1 base, 1 base remained unmatched. The source was CD4+ T cells from peripheral blood mononuclear cells, collected in the first trimester of pregnancy. The chain links TRBV7-3 to TRBJ1-1; 7 bases line up with TRBD1. This clonotype originated in a female donor with multiple sclerosis, enrolled in a pregnancy study. The CDR3 protein is CASSRDRNTEAFF. In DNA, the CDR3 is TGTGCCAGCAGCAGGGACAGGAACACTGAAGCTTTCTTT.